These 22 T cell receptor beta chains came from one sample sequenced in a study of esophageal squamous cell carcinoma under preoperative chemotherapy. TCRdb redid the calling of the PCR reads with MiXCR, one entry per CDR3 protein. The sample lists about 30,000 distinct CDR3 sequences, roughly 52% occurring once. This sample's time point: before preoperative PTX-NDP chemotherapy. Sampling was conducted from a patient given preoperative chemotherapy. All receptors come from a human donor with esophageal squamous cell carcinoma. The donor label of this sample is uncertain.

In this sample, this clonotype turned up many times. CDR3: CASGRGAYNEQFF. The CDR3 region has the DNA TGTGCCAGCGGGAGAGGGGCCTACAATGAGCAGTTCTTC. The chain links TRBV6-4 to TRBJ2-1; D is tentatively TRBD1 or TRBD2 (5 bases each). The CDR3 is 13 amino acids. The germline V gene encodes CDR1 MRHNA and CDR2 SNTAGT. With 8 bases removed from V and 2 bases from J, the gap between germline ends came to 10 bases.

This clonotype was picked up a small number of times. This chain joins TRBV6-1 and TRBJ1-3, with a possible D match to TRBD1 (6 bases). The CDR3 sequence is 14 residues long. Germline assignment: CDR1 MNHNS and CDR2 SASEGT. Trimming removed 6 bases at V and 9 bases at J, with 18 bases between. The CDR3 region has the DNA TGTGCCAGCAGCCTGACAGGACCCCCTAGCACCATATATTTT. As protein: CASSLTGPPSTIYF.

This clonotype occurred a few times. The CDR3 DNA is TGTGCCAGCAGTCACCCATCAGGGGGGAATAGGGAGCTGTTTTTT. Its protein is CASSHPSGGNRELFF. V usage is TRBV6-2 or TRBV6-3 and J usage is TRBJ2-2; D is perhaps TRBD1 (7 bases). This CDR3 comprises 15 residues. V was shortened by 5 bases and J by 9 bases, with 19 bases between the two germline ends. CDR1 and CDR2 (germline): MNHEY, SVGEGT.

As for this clonotype: The junction differs from germline at one of its ends, possibly a read error. CDR3 DNA sequence: TGTGCCGGGACCGGGGGCCGGGCCAAAAAGATTCAGTACTTC. Residues: CAGTGGRAKKIQYF. This chain uses TRBV12-3 or TRBV12-4 with TRBJ2-4; TRBD1 or TRBD2 may be the D gene (6 bases each). The CDR3 extends over 14 amino acids.

A note on this clonotype: A junction boundary mismatches the germline segment, possibly from a read error. The chain is built from TRBV7-6 and TRBJ2-5; 8 nucleotides align to TRBD2. Germline V lookup: CDR1 SGHVS, CDR2 FNYEAQ. There are 19 residues in the CDR3. The CDR3 DNA reads as TGTGCCAGCAGTTTGTGTCCGCCGATCGGGGGGGGTGCCCAAGAGACTCAGTACTTC. Translation gives CASSLCPPIGGGAQETQYF.

This clonotype was found a few times. The chain carries TRBV12-3 or TRBV12-4 and TRBJ2-2, with D tentatively TRBD1 or TRBD2 (5 bases each). The CDR3 totals 13 residues. Deletions cut 9 bases from V and 1 base from J, with 9 bases between. The CDR3 DNA follows: TGTGCCAGGAGGGGTCAGAACACCGGGGAGCTGTTTTTT. Protein: CARRGQNTGELFF.

This clonotype was recorded at least ten times. The CDR3 coding sequence is TGTGCCAGCAGTGAAGCGCTATCAGGACAGACGACAACTAATGAAAAACTGTTTTTT. Protein sequence: CASSEALSGQTTTNEKLFF. V usage is TRBV6-1 and J usage is TRBJ1-4; D might be TRBD1 (6 bases). Trimming shortened V by 0 bases and J by 0 bases, and 17 bases separated the two germline ends. The CDR3 runs to 19 residues. Germline V gives CDR1 MNHNS, CDR2 SASEGT.

Details on this clonotype: A much larger clone sits a single nucleotide away, making a read error possible. This chain connects TRBV5-6 to TRBJ2-1, with 10 bases lining up with TRBD2. The J call could be wrong; TRBJ2-7 is a better fit for the DNA end. Germline CDR1 is SGHDT and CDR2 is YYEEEE. There are 15 residues in the CDR3. CDR3 nucleotides: TGTGCCAGCAGTTTAGGACTAGCGGACTACAATGAGCAGTACTTC. Its translation is CASSLGLADYNEQYF.

This clonotype was recorded many times. The V call is TRBV7-2, the J call TRBJ2-7, with 8 bases that match TRBD1. The ends lost 1 base at V and 2 bases at J; junction bases unmatched: 7. The germline gives CDR1 SGHTA, CDR2 FQGNSA. CDR3 length equals 16 residues. CDR3 amino acids: CASSLGGQGYAYEQYF. CDR3 DNA sequence: TGTGCCAGCAGCTTAGGAGGACAGGGCTATGCCTACGAGCAGTACTTC.

Only one count was recorded for this clonotype. The junction and the germline gene differ at one end; a read error may be behind it. V and J are TRBV12-3 or TRBV12-4 and TRBJ2-4, with 7 nucleotides matching TRBD2. This CDR3 contains 14 residues. The CDR3 loop is CASSSSGKEDIQYF. The CDR3, as DNA: TGTGCCAGCAGTTCAAGCGGGAAGGAAGACATCCAGTACTTC.

This clonotype was counted a few times. A much larger clone is a single base away; this may be a read error. The chain combines TRBV6-2 or TRBV6-3 with TRBJ2-1; tentative D call: TRBD1 (6 bases). This CDR3 has 13 residues. V was cut by 6 bases and J by 13 bases, with 19 bases left in between. The germline V gene encodes CDR1 MNHEY and CDR2 SVGEGT. This CDR3 is CASSPALRGTQFF. The CDR3 bases are TGTGCCAGCAGCCCCGCCCTAAGGGGGACCCAGTTCTTC.

This clonotype has ten or more counts. The chain employs TRBV7-8 and TRBJ2-5; D gene unclear. Germline V lookup: CDR1 SGHVS, CDR2 FQNEAQ. Between the trimmed V and J ends, which lost 1 base and 11 bases, there was a span of 11 bases. The CDR3 extends over 12 amino acids. In DNA form, the CDR3 reads TGTGCCAGCAGCTTAGACGGGCCTGAGCAGTACTTC. This gives the protein CASSLDGPEQYF.

J is TRBJ2-1 and V is TRBV7-6, with D perhaps matching TRBD2 (5 bases). Trimming removed 1 base from V and 13 bases from J, with 23 bases in between. The CDR3 consists of 16 residues. In germline, CDR1 is SGHVS, CDR2 FNYEAQ. The CDR3: CASSLGVLRRQETQFF. Written as DNA, the CDR3 is TGTGCCAGCAGCTTAGGTGTCCTAAGGAGGCAAGAGACCCAGTTCTTC. The variable domain in full, completed from reference TRBV7-6 and TRBJ2-1, reads GAGVSQSPRYKVTKRGQDVALRCDPISGHVSLYWYRQALGQGPEFLTYFNYEAQQDKSGLPNDRFSAERPEGSISTLTIQRTEQRDSAMYRCASSLGVLRRQETQFFGPGTRLTVL.

This CDR3 reads CASSSGLWGKNTQYF. As DNA, the CDR3 is TGTGCCAGCAGCTCGGGACTGTGGGGCAAAAATACGCAGTACTTC. V and J are TRBV7-6 and TRBJ2-5; maybe TRBD2 (6 bases). V lost 4 bases to trimming and J lost 11 bases, with 23 bases between them. CDR1 SGHVS and CDR2 FNYEAQ come from the germline V gene. This CDR3 is 15 amino acids long. Together with reference TRBV7-6 and TRBJ2-5, the CDR3 gives the full variable domain: GAGVSQSPRYKVTKRGQDVALRCDPISGHVSLYWYRQALGQGPEFLTYFNYEAQQDKSGLPNDRFSAERPEGSISTLTIQRTEQRDSAMYRCASSSGLWGKNTQYFGPGTRLLVL.

On this clonotype: This may stem from a read error, because a much larger clone lies one nucleotide away. The J gene is TRBJ2-5, the V gene TRBV5-6, with 8 bases fitting TRBD2. The J call is in doubt because the DNA end fits TRBJ2-7 better. Germline V CDR1 and CDR2: SGHDT, YYEEEE. The CDR3 is 13 residues long. CDR3 coding DNA: TGTGCCAGCACACGGAATAGCGGGGTCGAGCAGTACTTC. Encoded protein: CASTRNSGVEQYF.

This clonotype was detected ten times or more. The chain combines TRBV5-4 with TRBJ2-3; the match to TRBD2 covers 8 bases. The J segment lost 2 bases and the V segment lost 4 bases, leaving 6 bases of the junction unmatched. The CDR3 length is 15 residues. Germline values: CDR1 SGHNT, CDR2 YYREEE (reference sequence). In DNA form, the CDR3 reads TGTGCCAGCAGCGTTAGCGGGGAAAACACAGATACGCAGTATTTT. Protein product: CASSVSGENTDTQYF.

This clonotype was counted only a few times. The chain uses TRBV11-3 and TRBJ2-7; 8 bases match TRBD2. V was pared by 5 bases and J by 6 bases, with 12 bases of the junction left unmatched. The germline V gene has CDR1 SGHNT and CDR2 YENEEA. This CDR3 comprises 15 residues. The CDR3 is CASSPQGTSGGEQYF. The CDR3 DNA sequence: TGTGCCAGCAGCCCCCAGGGCACTAGCGGCGGCGAGCAGTACTTC.

This clonotype was observed a few times. Lacking the conserved final phenylalanine or tryptophan, this CDR3 likely reflects a read error. This chain joins TRBV7-9 and TRBJ2-5, with TRBD1 matching over 7 bases. The CDR3 covers 16 residues. Germline trimming cut 3 bases from V and 1 base from J; bases unmatched to any gene: 8. The germline CDR1 and CDR2 sequences are SEHNR and FQNEAQ (reference sequence). CDR3: CASSLGFQGVQETQYL. In DNA, the CDR3 is TGTGCCAGCAGCTTGGGGTTCCAGGGGGTCCAAGAGACCCAGTACTTA.

This clonotype is deemed medium-sized. The V gene is TRBV7-8, the J gene TRBJ2-7; D gene unclear. Trimming removed 3 bases at V and 0 bases at J, with 12 bases between. Germline CDR1 and CDR2: SGHVS and FQNEAQ. The CDR3 totals 15 residues. The CDR3 protein is CASSFLGGSSYEQYF. Here the CDR3 DNA reads TGTGCCAGCAGCTTTTTAGGTGGCAGCTCCTACGAGCAGTACTTC.

This clonotype was observed at least ten times. The V gene is TRBV11-1, the J gene TRBJ2-5; maybe TRBD2 (6 bases). The CDR3 sequence is 12 residues long. Deletions cut 5 bases from V and 11 bases from J, with 15 bases between. CDR1 and CDR2 from the germline V gene are SGHAT and FQDESV (reference sequence). The CDR3 loop is CASSPAGREQYF. The CDR3 DNA sequence: TGTGCCAGCAGCCCGGCCGGCCGGGAGCAGTACTTC.

This clonotype is large. V gene TRBV7-8 combines with J gene TRBJ2-1; TRBD2 matches at 11 bases. The V and J ends lost 5 bases and 0 bases, in that order; junction bases with no gene match: 6. Looked up from germline, CDR1 is SGHVS and CDR2 is FQNEAQ. The CDR3 is made up of 17 amino acids. The CDR3 loop is CASSRGLAASSYNEQFF. CDR3 bases: TGTGCCAGCAGCCGGGGACTAGCGGCCAGCTCCTACAATGAGCAGTTCTTC.

V gene TRBV7-2 combines with J gene TRBJ2-2, with D perhaps assigned TRBD1 or TRBD2 (5 bases each). The DNA end lines up better with TRBJ2-1; the J call may be wrong. Per germline, CDR1 SGHTA and CDR2 FQGNSA. This CDR3 contains 13 residues. Here the CDR3 reads CASSSSRGREQFF. DNA of the CDR3: TGTGCCAGCAGCTCATCGAGGGGCAGGGAGCAGTTCTTC.